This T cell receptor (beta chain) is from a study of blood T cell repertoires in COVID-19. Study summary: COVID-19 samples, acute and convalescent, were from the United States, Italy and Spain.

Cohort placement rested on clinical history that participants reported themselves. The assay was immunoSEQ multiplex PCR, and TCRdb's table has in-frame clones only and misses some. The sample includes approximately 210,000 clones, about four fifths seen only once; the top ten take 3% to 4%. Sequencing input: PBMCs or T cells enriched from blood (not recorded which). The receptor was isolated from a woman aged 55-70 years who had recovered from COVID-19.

CDR3 residues: CSVETGTGYTF. DNA for the CDR3: TGCAGCGTGGAGACAGGGACCGGCTACACCTTC. The gene calls are TRBV29-1 and TRBJ1-2; 7 bases align to TRBD1. The CDR3 loop spans 11 amino acids. V shed 6 bases and J 8 bases; nucleotides not matched to a gene: 6. Germline V lookup: CDR1 SQVTM, CDR2 ANQGSEA.